The 32 T cell receptor beta chains listed next were all sequenced from one sample in a study of shared T cell receptors in the human thymus. Using immunoSEQ multiplex PCR, the repertoire was profiled, and TCRdb retains in-frame clones only, with some absent. The table has under 850,000 clones, roughly 90% seen once. Another study also made use of these data, one on human thymus T cells.

Material: thymocytes. These receptors were obtained from a boy under three years old with a congenital heart defect.

The V and J genes are TRBV29-1 and TRBJ1-4; 10 bases line up with TRBD1. The CDR3 has 12 residues. V trimming: 8 bases; J trimming: 8 bases; junction bases outside the gene matches: 5. Germline lookup yields CDR1 SQVTM and CDR2 ANQGSEA. CDR3 region: CSYGTGDEKLFF. For the CDR3, the DNA is TGCAGCTACGGGACAGGGGACGAAAAACTGTTTTTT.

The rearrangement uses TRBV29-1 and TRBJ2-5; 9 bases agree with TRBD1. Per the germline V gene, CDR1 is SQVTM and CDR2 is ANQGSEA. This CDR3 contains 15 residues. V dropped 4 bases and J dropped 2; count of bases not matched to a gene: 8. The DNA of the CDR3 is TGCAGCGTTGGGAACAGGGGGCGTTGGCAAGAGACCCAGTACTTC. Its protein is CSVGNRGRWQETQYF.

The chain employs TRBV29-1 and TRBJ2-1, with a weak D call TRBD1 (6 bases). Germline CDR1 is SQVTM and CDR2 is ANQGSEA. There are 16 residues in the CDR3. V was cut by 0 bases and J by 4 bases, with 16 bases left in between. The chain's CDR3 is CSVEDTLGTSYNEQFF. Here the CDR3 DNA reads TGCAGCGTTGAAGATACTTTAGGGACATCTTACAATGAGCAGTTCTTC.

V is TRBV28 and J is TRBJ1-4, with 8 bases matching TRBD1. Germline V gene lookup returns CDR1 MDHEN and CDR2 SYDVKM. The V segment lost 8 bases and the J segment 0 bases; nucleotides outside the gene matches: 11. CDR3 length equals 17 residues. The CDR3 sequence is CASCPPDRESTNEKLFF. CDR3 coding DNA: TGTGCCAGCTGCCCCCCGGACAGGGAATCAACTAATGAAAAACTGTTTTTT.

V and J are TRBV15 and TRBJ2-6, with unresolved D. Trimming took off 8 bases at V and 1 base at J, with 24 bases between the two ends. The CDR3 runs 19 residues. Germline V gene data show CDR1 as LNHNV and CDR2 as YYDKDF (reference sequence). The CDR3 spells CATEEQTKAPWSGANVLTF. The CDR3 DNA reads TGTGCCACCGAAGAACAGACGAAAGCCCCTTGGTCTGGGGCCAACGTCCTGACTTTC.

The chain uses TRBV5-1 and TRBJ2-1, with 7 bases aligning to TRBD1. Germline CDR1 is SGHRS and CDR2 is YFSETQ. CDR3 length equals 17 residues. V lost 3 bases, J lost 8 bases, and 17 bases stayed unmatched. CDR3 residues: CASSSRQGKSLHYEQFF. DNA for the CDR3: TGCGCCAGCAGCTCGAGACAGGGAAAATCCTTACATTATGAGCAGTTCTTC.

V usage is TRBV27 and J usage is TRBJ2-1, with a tentative D call TRBD2 (5 bases). Trimming removed 2 bases at V and 0 bases at J, with 17 bases between. The CDR3 runs to 18 residues. The germline V gene encodes CDR1 MNHEY and CDR2 SMNVEV (reference sequence). This chain's CDR3 is CASSLGLGLPPSYNEQFF. For the CDR3, the DNA is TGTGCCAGCAGTTTAGGATTAGGACTTCCCCCCTCCTACAATGAGCAGTTCTTC.

This clone has just a few counts. The genes are TRBV29-1 and TRBJ2-5; the match to TRBD2 covers 7 bases. CDR1 and CDR2 from the germline V gene are SQVTM and ANQGSEA. This CDR3 is 12 amino acids long. The J segment lost 2 bases and the V segment lost 7 bases, leaving 4 bases of the junction unmatched. The CDR3 coding sequence is TGCAGCGGGGGGGAGGGGCAAGAGACCCAGTACTTC. It codes for CSGGEGQETQYF.

V and J are TRBV6-1 and TRBJ1-5; D gene uncertain. The CDR3 is made up of 15 amino acids. V was pared by 1 base and J by 2 bases, with 9 bases between. CDR1 is MNHNS and CDR2 is SASEGT in the germline V gene. Written as DNA, the CDR3 is TGTGCCAGCAGTGAAGGGAAGGCGGGCAATCAGCCCCAGCATTTT. This sequence encodes CASSEGKAGNQPQHF.

The chain links TRBV4-2 to TRBJ1-1, with a weak D call TRBD1 (6 bases). The germline V gene encodes CDR1 LGHNA and CDR2 YNFKEQ. V lost 2 bases and J lost 12, with 13 bases in between. This CDR3 contains 12 residues. The CDR3 sequence is CASSQPSGGPFF. The CDR3 region has the DNA TGTGCCAGCAGCCAACCATCGGGGGGCCCTTTCTTT.

The V and J genes are TRBV28 and TRBJ1-1; 10 nucleotides align to TRBD1. Germline V gene lookup returns CDR1 MDHEN and CDR2 SYDVKM. Trimming took 4 bases from V and 5 from J; bases not matched to a gene: 7. There are 15 residues in the CDR3. The CDR3 DNA reads as TGTGCCAGCAGTTCCGGGGGACAGGGGAAGACTGAAGCTTTCTTT. Its protein product is CASSSGGQGKTEAFF.

The chain couples TRBV9 to TRBJ2-5; 11 nucleotides agree with TRBD1. V was clipped by 1 base and J by 2 bases; unmatched bases: 4. Germline V CDR1 and CDR2: SGDLS, YYNGEE. The CDR3 has 16 residues. The CDR3 nucleotides are TGTGCCAGCAGCGTAAGCGGGACAGGGGGACAAGAGACCCAGTACTTC. It is translated as CASSVSGTGGQETQYF.

The chain is built from TRBV28 and TRBJ2-7; D is perhaps TRBD1 (6 bases). Trimming pared 2 bases from V and 2 bases from J, leaving 19 bases between. Germline CDR1 reads MDHEN; CDR2 reads SYDVKM. The CDR3 spans 17 residues. Written as DNA, the CDR3 is TGTGCCAGCAGTTTAGGGGGCGGCTGGCGGCCGCCCTACGAGCAGTACTTC. Translation: CASSLGGGWRPPYEQYF.

V gene TRBV4-3 combines with J gene TRBJ2-4; 7 nucleotides align to TRBD2. The CDR3 is 15 amino acids. J lost 8 bases, V lost 1 base, and 8 bases had no gene match. From germline, CDR1 is LGHNA and CDR2 YSLEER. The CDR3 DNA reads TGCGCCAGCAGCCAAGGGCCTCGGGGAGGGGACATTCAGTACTTC. Its protein is CASSQGPRGGDIQYF.

This chain joins TRBV6-4 and TRBJ2-6; 8 nucleotides align to TRBD1. CDR3 length: 17 amino acids. The germline gives CDR1 MRHNA, CDR2 SNTAGT. V lost 2 bases and J lost 0; bases outside the gene matches: 3. CDR3 DNA sequence: TGTGCCAGCAGTGACGACAGGGGCTTCTCTGGGGCCAACGTCCTGACTTTC. As protein: CASSDDRGFSGANVLTF.

This clone was detected only once. The chain is built from TRBV15 and TRBJ1-4, with D unclear. This CDR3 comprises 14 residues. Trimming pared 3 bases from V and 6 bases from J, leaving 11 bases between. The germline gives CDR1 LNHNV, CDR2 YYDKDF (reference sequence). CDR3 sequence reads: CATSRDSRYEKLFF. The CDR3 DNA reads TGTGCCACCAGCAGGGACTCCCGGTATGAAAAACTGTTTTTT. The full variable domain, rest sourced from reference TRBV15 and TRBJ1-4, is DAMVIQNPRYQVTQFGKPVTLSCSQTLNHNVMYWYQQKSSQAPKLLFHYYDKDFNNEADTPDNFQSRRPNTSFCFLDIRSPGLGDTAMYLCATSRDSRYEKLFFGSGTQLSVL.

This clone came up a few times. V and J are TRBV4-3 and TRBJ2-1; 12 positions match TRBD2. V trimming: 0 bases; J trimming: 8 bases; junction bases outside the gene matches: 5. Germline V gene lookup returns CDR1 LGHNA and CDR2 YSLEER. There are 16 residues in the CDR3. In nucleotides, the CDR3 is TGCGCCAGCAGCCAAGAAACGACTAGCGGGAGCGATGAGCAGTTCTTC. Encoded protein: CASSQETTSGSDEQFF.

This clone was picked up one time. The V gene is TRBV28, the J gene TRBJ1-2; maybe TRBD1 (6 bases). V was cut by 8 bases and J by 1 base, with 11 bases left in between. The CDR3 spans 13 residues. Germline lookup yields CDR1 MDHEN and CDR2 SYDVKM. The CDR3: CASAGQLNYGYTF. The CDR3 bases are TGTGCCAGCGCCGGACAGCTTAACTATGGCTACACCTTC.

About this clone itself: Distinct nucleotide sequences in the sample also encode this CDR3. The chain has TRBV4-3 and TRBJ1-1; D may be TRBD1 (6 bases). The CDR3 has 15 amino acids. Germline V gene sequence: CDR1 LGHNA, CDR2 YSLEER. Trimming took off 0 bases at V and 0 bases at J, with 8 bases between the two ends. This CDR3 is CASSQDQGLNTEAFF. The CDR3 DNA sequence: TGCGCCAGCAGCCAAGATCAGGGGCTGAACACTGAAGCTTTCTTT.

This clone showed up just once. The chain recombines TRBV21-1 with TRBJ2-7; the table's D call, TRBD2, was not checked against the DNA. TRBV21-1 is shown as a pseudogene. The CDR3 covers 10 residues. Written as DNA, the CDR3 is TGTGCCAGCAGCATTCCACTGCAGTACTTC. Translated, it gives CASSIPLQYF.

The genes are TRBV5-1 and TRBJ2-1; the match to TRBD1 covers 7 bases. V shed 0 bases, J shed 0 bases, and the junction held 0 bases outside the gene matches. CDR3 size: 15 residues. Per germline, CDR1 SGHRS and CDR2 YFSETQ. CDR3 sequence (DNA): TGCGCCAGCAGCTTGGACAGGGGCTCCTACAATGAGCAGTTCTTC. This sequence encodes CASSLDRGSYNEQFF.

The chain is built from TRBV27 and TRBJ2-1, with D unresolved. The CDR3 has 14 residues. Germline V gene lookup returns CDR1 MNHEY and CDR2 SMNVEV (reference sequence). V shed 2 bases and J shed 3 bases, with 8 bases lying between them. CDR3 in DNA: TGTGCCAGCAGTTTAAACCTAGTCTACAATGAGCAGTTCTTC. Encoded protein: CASSLNLVYNEQFF.

V usage is TRBV10-1 and J usage is TRBJ2-7; D is possibly TRBD2 (7 bases). With 3 bases removed from V and 7 bases from J, the gap between germline ends came to 13 bases. CDR1 and CDR2 from the germline V gene are WNHNN and SYGVQD (reference sequence). The CDR3 has 13 residues. The CDR3 loop reads CASSDLGGEEQYF. The CDR3 DNA follows: TGCGCCAGCAGTGATTTAGGGGGGGAAGAGCAGTACTTC.

The gene calls are TRBV5-1 and TRBJ1-2; TRBD1 agrees at 8 bases. Germline values: CDR1 SGHRS, CDR2 YFSETQ. V lost 4 bases to trimming and J lost 5 bases; unmatched junction nucleotides: 10. This CDR3 is built from 15 residues. CDR3 DNA sequence: TGCGCCAGCAGCACCGGACAGGGCCATAAGTATGGCTACACCTTC. It codes for CASSTGQGHKYGYTF.

The chain employs TRBV19 and TRBJ2-2; TRBD2 matches at 8 bases. Germline values: CDR1 LNHDA, CDR2 SQIVND (reference sequence). This CDR3 has 16 amino acids. V lost 7 bases to trimming and J lost 4 bases; unmatched junction nucleotides: 11. The CDR3: CASNVIRREGTGELFF. CDR3 nucleotides: TGTGCCAGTAATGTGATTCGACGGGAGGGCACCGGGGAGCTGTTTTTT. The entire variable domain, with the rest obtained from reference TRBV19 and TRBJ2-2, is as follows: DGGITQSPKYLFRKEGQNVTLSCEQNLNHDAMYWYRQDPGQGLRLIYYSQIVNDFQKGDIAEGYSVSREKKESFPLTVTSAQKNPTAFYLCASNVIRREGTGELFFGEGSRLTVL.

The V gene is TRBV29-1, the J gene TRBJ2-7, with 7 bases lining up with TRBD1. CDR1 and CDR2 from the germline V gene are SQVTM and ANQGSEA. The V segment lost 6 bases and the J segment 0 bases; nucleotides outside the gene matches: 5. The CDR3 contains 13 residues. Here the CDR3 reads CSVGTASSYEQYF. The CDR3 DNA reads as TGCAGCGTCGGGACAGCAAGCTCCTACGAGCAGTACTTC.

This clone was observed a single time. This chain connects TRBV28 to TRBJ2-2, with TRBD1 as a possible D gene (7 bases). V shed 3 bases and J shed 4 bases, with 15 bases lying between them. Looked up from germline, CDR1 is MDHEN and CDR2 is SYDVKM. The CDR3 sequence is 16 residues long. In DNA form, the CDR3 reads TGTGCCAGCAGTTTCGAGGGGCAGGGGGGCACCGGGGAGCTGTTTTTT. It translates to CASSFEGQGGTGELFF.

The chain joins TRBV4-1 to TRBJ2-7; 11 bases match TRBD1. The germline V gene encodes CDR1 MGHRA and CDR2 YSYEKL. V lost 2 bases, J lost 5 bases, and 5 bases stayed unmatched. This CDR3 contains 15 residues. The CDR3 loop reads CASSQPGQGVNEQYF. CDR3 coding DNA: TGCGCCAGCAGCCAACCGGGACAGGGGGTCAACGAGCAGTACTTC.

The genes are TRBV19 and TRBJ2-1; 12 positions agree with TRBD2. Germline V lookup: CDR1 LNHDA, CDR2 SQIVND (reference sequence). The CDR3 loop spans 14 amino acids. V lost 6 bases, J lost 4 bases, and 1 base stayed unmatched. The DNA of the CDR3 is TGTGCCAGTAGGACTAGCGGGAGATACAATGAGCAGTTCTTC. Translation gives CASRTSGRYNEQFF.

The chain links TRBV28 to TRBJ1-5; 8 bases match TRBD1. Germline V CDR1 and CDR2: MDHEN, SYDVKM. V gave up 2 bases and J gave up 5 bases; unmatched junction bases: 8. The length of the CDR3 is 16 residues. The CDR3 loop reads CASSLEEDREDQPQHF. The CDR3 DNA reads as TGTGCCAGCAGTTTAGAAGAGGACAGGGAAGATCAGCCCCAGCATTTT.

The V call is TRBV5-4, the J call TRBJ2-7, with 11 bases matching TRBD1. This CDR3 is built from 15 residues. With 1 base clipped from V and 4 bases from J, the junction kept 4 bases outside the gene matches. Germline loops: CDR1 SGHNT, CDR2 YYREEE (reference sequence). CDR3 nucleotide sequence: TGTGCCAGCAGCTTGTGGGACAGGGGGGAGTACGAGCAGTACTTC. Its translation is CASSLWDRGEYEQYF.

This clone was recorded once. The chain carries TRBV2 and TRBJ1-1; D is possibly TRBD1 (5 bases). The CDR3 has 17 residues. Between the trimmed V and J ends, which lost 1 base and 1 base, there was a span of 16 bases. CDR1 and CDR2 (germline): SNHLY, FYNNEI. The chain's CDR3 is CASSEGGGGRGNTEAFF. The CDR3 region has the DNA TGTGCCAGCAGTGAAGGGGGTGGAGGGAGGGGGAACACTGAAGCTTTCTTT.